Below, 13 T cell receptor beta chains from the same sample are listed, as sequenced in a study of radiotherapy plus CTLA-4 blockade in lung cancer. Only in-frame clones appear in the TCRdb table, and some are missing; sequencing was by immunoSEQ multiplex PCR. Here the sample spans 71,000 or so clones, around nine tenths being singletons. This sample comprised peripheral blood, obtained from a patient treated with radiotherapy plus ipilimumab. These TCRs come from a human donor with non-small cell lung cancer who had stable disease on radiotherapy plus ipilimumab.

The CDR3 region has the DNA TGTGCCAGCCGGAATCTCGATAATTCACCCCTCCACTTT. It is translated as CASRNLDNSPLHF. The rearrangement joins TRBV19 to TRBJ1-6; no clear D gene. Germline CDR1 LNHDA, CDR2 SQIVND (reference sequence). This CDR3 comprises 13 residues. V lost 9 bases and J 5 bases, leaving 11 bases between the germline ends.

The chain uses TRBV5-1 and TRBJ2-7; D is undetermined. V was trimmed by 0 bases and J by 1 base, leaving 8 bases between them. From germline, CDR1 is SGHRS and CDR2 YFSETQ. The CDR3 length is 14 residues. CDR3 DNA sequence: TGCGCCAGCAGCTTGGCGGTACCTTCCTACGAGCAGTACTTC. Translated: CASSLAVPSYEQYF.

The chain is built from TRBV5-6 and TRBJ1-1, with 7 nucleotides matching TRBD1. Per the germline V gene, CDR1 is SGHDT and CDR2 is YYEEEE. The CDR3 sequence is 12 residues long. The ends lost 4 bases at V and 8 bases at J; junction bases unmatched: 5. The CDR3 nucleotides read TGTGCCAGCAGCCCGGGACAGTACGAAGCTTTCTTT. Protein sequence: CASSPGQYEAFF.

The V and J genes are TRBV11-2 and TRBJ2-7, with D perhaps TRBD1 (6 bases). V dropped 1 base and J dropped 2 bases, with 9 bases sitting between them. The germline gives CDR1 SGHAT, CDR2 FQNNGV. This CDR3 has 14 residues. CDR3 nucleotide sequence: TGTGCCAGCAGCTTAGTCAGGGGTCCCTACGAGCAGTACTTC. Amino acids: CASSLVRGPYEQYF.

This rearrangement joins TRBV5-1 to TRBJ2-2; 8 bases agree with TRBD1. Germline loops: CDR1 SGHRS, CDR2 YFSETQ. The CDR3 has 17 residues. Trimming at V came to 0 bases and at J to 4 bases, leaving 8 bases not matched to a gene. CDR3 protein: CASSLAGGVFSTGELFF. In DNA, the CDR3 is TGCGCCAGCAGCTTGGCAGGGGGCGTATTTAGCACCGGGGAGCTGTTTTTT.

CDR3 sequence reads: CASSYPTGTGAFEQYF. The CDR3, as DNA: TGTGCCAGCAGTTACCCCACCGGGACAGGCGCCTTTGAGCAGTACTTC. The rearrangement uses TRBV6-5 and TRBJ2-7; 8 bases fit TRBD1. The CDR3 is 16 residues long. V gave up 2 bases and J gave up 7 bases; unmatched junction bases: 13. Germline CDR1 reads MNHEY; CDR2 reads SVGAGI.

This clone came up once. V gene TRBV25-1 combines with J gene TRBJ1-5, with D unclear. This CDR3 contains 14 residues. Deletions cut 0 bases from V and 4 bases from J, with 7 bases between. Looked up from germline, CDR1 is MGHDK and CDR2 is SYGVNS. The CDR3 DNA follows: TGTGCCAGCAGTGAATATACGGCGAATCAGCCCCAGCATTTT. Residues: CASSEYTANQPQHF.

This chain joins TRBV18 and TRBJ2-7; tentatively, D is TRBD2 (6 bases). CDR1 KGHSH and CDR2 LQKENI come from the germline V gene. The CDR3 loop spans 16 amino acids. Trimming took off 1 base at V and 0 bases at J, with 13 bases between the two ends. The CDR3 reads CASSPRQAGSSYEQYF. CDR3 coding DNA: TGTGCCAGCTCACCACGGCAAGCCGGGAGCTCCTACGAGCAGTACTTC. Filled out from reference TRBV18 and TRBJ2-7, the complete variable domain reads NAGVMQNPRHLVRRRGQEARLRCSPMKGHSHVYWYRQLPEEGLKFMVYLQKENIIDESGMPKERFSAEFPKEGPSILRIQQVVRGDSAAYFCASSPRQAGSSYEQYFGPGTRLTVT.

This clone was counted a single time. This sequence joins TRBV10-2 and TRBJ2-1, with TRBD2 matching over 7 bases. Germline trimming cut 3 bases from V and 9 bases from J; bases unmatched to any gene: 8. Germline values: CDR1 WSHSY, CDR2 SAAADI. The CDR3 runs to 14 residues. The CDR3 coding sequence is TGCGCCAGCAGTGAACTAGCGAGTAAAAGTGAGCAGTTCTTC. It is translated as CASSELASKSEQFF.

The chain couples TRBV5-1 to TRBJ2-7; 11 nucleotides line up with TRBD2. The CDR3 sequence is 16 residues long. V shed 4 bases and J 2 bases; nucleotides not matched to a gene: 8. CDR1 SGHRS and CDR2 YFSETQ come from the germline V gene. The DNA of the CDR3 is TGCGCCAGCAGCCATAGCGGGACTAGCGGCGCCTACGAGCAGTACTTC. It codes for CASSHSGTSGAYEQYF.

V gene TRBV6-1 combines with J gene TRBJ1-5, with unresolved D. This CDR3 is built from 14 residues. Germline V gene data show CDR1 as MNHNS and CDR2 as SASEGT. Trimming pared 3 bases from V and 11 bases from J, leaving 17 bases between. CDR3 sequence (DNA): TGTGCCAGCAGTGATTTGGACCGTTCATGGACCCAGCATTTT. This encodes CASSDLDRSWTQHF.

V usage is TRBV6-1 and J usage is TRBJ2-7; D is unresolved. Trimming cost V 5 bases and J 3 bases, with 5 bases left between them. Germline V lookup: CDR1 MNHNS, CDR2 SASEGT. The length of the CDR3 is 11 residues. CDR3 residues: CASSLGYEQYF. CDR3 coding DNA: TGTGCCAGCAGTTTGGGCTACGAGCAGTACTTC.

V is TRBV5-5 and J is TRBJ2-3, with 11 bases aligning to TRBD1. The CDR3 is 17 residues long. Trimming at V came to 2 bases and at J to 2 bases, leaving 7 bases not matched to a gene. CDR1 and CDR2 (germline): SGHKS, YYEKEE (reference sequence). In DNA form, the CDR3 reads TGTGCCAGCAGCTTTGGGACAGGGGGAATTTCCACAGATACGCAGTATTTT. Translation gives CASSFGTGGISTDTQYF.